Listed below are T cell receptor beta chains from one sample, sequenced in a study of glioma-infiltrating T cells after dendritic cell vaccination. Produced via immunoSEQ multiplex PCR; TCRdb's table is partial and in-frame only. The data show roughly 85,000 clones, about 85% seen once. The material sequenced was blood, taken after dendritic cell vaccination. Receptors were obtained from a human donor with glioblastoma. Each CDR3 is given with its conserved first and last residue. The D gene is left open where the match is weak. Clone size appears in some rows only: once, few, many, or a class for an expanded clone.

size	D	V	length	J	CDR3	DNA
-	-	TRBV10-3	12	TRBJ1-4	CAISPGLEKLFF	TGTGCCATCTCGCCGGGTTTAGAAAAACTGTTTTTT
-	-	TRBV28	13	TRBJ1-4	CASSGVDREKLFF	TGTGCCAGCAGTGGAGTCGACAGGGAAAAACTGTTTTTT
-	-	TRBV7-2	15	TRBJ1-3	CASSSQGLTGNTIYF	TGTGCCAGCAGCTCGCAGGGTCTCACTGGAAACACCATATATTTT
once	TRBD2	TRBV7-2	15	TRBJ2-1	CASSLVGSGSREQFF	TGTGCCAGCAGCTTAGTTGGTAGCGGGAGTCGCGAGCAGTTCTTC
-	TRBD1	TRBV5-1	15	TRBJ2-7	CASSISGQGAYEQYF	TGCGCCAGCAGCATTTCGGGACAGGGGGCATACGAGCAGTACTTC
-	-	TRBV29-1	15	TRBJ2-3	CSAQDRQFSTDTQYF	TGCAGCGCCCAAGACAGGCAATTTAGCACAGATACGCAGTATTTT
few	TRBD2	TRBV5-1	15	TRBJ2-1	CASSAGLAVYNEQFF	TGCGCCAGCAGCGCTGGACTAGCGGTCTACAATGAGCAGTTCTTC
-	TRBD1	TRBV5-6	16	TRBJ1-1	CASSLLMGQLNAEAFF	TGTGCCAGCAGCTTGTTGATGGGACAGCTTAACGCTGAAGCTTTCTTT
few	TRBD2	TRBV4-3	16	TRBJ2-1	CASSQDASGDGDEQFF	TGCGCCAGCAGCCAAGATGCTAGCGGGGACGGGGATGAGCAGTTCTTC
-	TRBD2	TRBV5-1	16	TRBJ2-7	CASSRGQLAGSDEQYF	TGCGCCAGCAGCAGGGGACAACTAGCGGGAAGTGACGAGCAGTACTTC
-	TRBD1	TRBV19	16	TRBJ2-3	CASSIGRTGSTDTQYF	TGTGCCAGTAGTATAGGCAGGACAGGGAGCACAGATACGCAGTATTTT
-	-	TRBV5-4	15	TRBJ1-2	CASSLEDRFNYGYTF	TGTGCCAGCAGCTTAGAGGACAGATTTAACTATGGCTACACCTTC
-	TRBD2	TRBV29-1	14	TRBJ2-7	CSVDGSGSSYEQYF	TGCAGCGTTGATGGTAGCGGGAGCTCCTACGAGCAGTACTTC
-	TRBD1	TRBV29-1	15	TRBJ2-7	CSVEDDGTGGLEQYF	TGCAGCGTCGAGGACGACGGGACAGGGGGTCTAGAGCAGTACTTC
-	TRBD2	TRBV27	14	TRBJ2-1	CASQLAGIYNEQFF	TGTGCCAGCCAGCTAGCGGGGATTTACAATGAGCAGTTCTTC
-	-	TRBV29-1	13	TRBJ2-7	CSVEGGKGLEQYF	TGCAGCGTTGAAGGCGGGAAAGGGCTCGAGCAGTACTTC
once	-	TRBV7-7	12	TRBJ1-4	CASSPLAEKLFF	TGTGCCAGCAGCCCCCTAGCTGAAAAACTGTTTTTT
few	TRBD1	TRBV27	14	TRBJ2-3	CASSFRDREDTQYF	TGTGCCAGCAGTTTCCGGGACAGGGAAGATACGCAGTATTTT
-	-	TRBV7-3	17	TRBJ1-3	CASSPPGGAYSGNTIYF	TGTGCCAGCAGCCCACCCGGGGGGGCCTACTCTGGAAACACCATATATTTT
-	-	TRBV29-1	16	TRBJ2-1	CSVEPGGPRSYNEQFF	TGCAGCGTTGAACCCGGGGGGCCCCGCTCCTACAATGAGCAGTTCTTC
-	TRBD2	TRBV7-9	14	TRBJ2-7	CASSPGLGSYEQYF	TGTGCCAGCAGCCCGGGACTAGGATCCTACGAGCAGTACTTC
-	-	TRBV6-1	13	TRBJ2-7	CASSENRAYEQYF	TGTGCCAGCAGTGAAAACAGGGCGTATGAGCAGTACTTC
few	TRBD1	TRBV7-2	14	TRBJ2-5	CASSRDRGQETQYF	TGTGCCAGCAGCAGGGACAGGGGGCAAGAGACCCAGTACTTC
-	-	TRBV6-6	14	TRBJ2-3	CASSYKPGGDTQYF	TGTGCCAGCAGTTACAAACCAGGGGGGGATACGCAGTATTTT